This TCR beta chain was retrieved from a study of blood T cells in healthy people across ages. Across the study: Every two T cells gave about one barcoded beta molecule via template switching.

Overall study findings and caveats: Naive CD4+ cells and diversity were both higher in long-lived donors than in aged donors.

On this clonotype itself: Antigen: not known. Since the CDR3 does not end with the conserved phenylalanine or tryptophan, this likely comes from a read error.

Germline V lookup: CDR1 SEHNR, CDR2 FQNEAQ (reference sequence). The CDR3 runs to 13 residues. Trimming stripped 5 bases from V and 5 bases from J, with 12 bases between. Then a second PCR, running about 7 to 11 cycles, was carried out with a sample-barcoded 5' primer and a J-beta primer mix. Tagging of each cDNA molecule was performed by a template-switch adaptor with 12 random nucleotides. TCRdb ran MiXCR on the 5' RACE reads and lists one entry per CDR3 protein. The repertoire has 500,000 to 600,000 distinct CDR3 sequences, about 25% of them found once; the top ten carry about 18%. V is TRBV7-9 and J is TRBJ1-1, with D unclear. The specimen was blood. The source of this sequence is a woman aged 65 to 85 in good health. Written as DNA, the CDR3 is TGTGCCAGCAGCCCCGGGTACGGTACTGAAGCTTTCCTT. The encoded protein is CASSPGYGTEAFL.